A selection of T cell receptor beta chains follows, all from one sample in a study of blood T cells in healthy people across ages. In TCRdb, the 5' RACE reads were re-called with MiXCR into one record per CDR3 protein. Here the sample spans over a million distinct CDR3 sequences, under 55% being singletons. Sequencing input: blood. The source of these receptors is a woman aged 18-29 years in good health. Both conserved end residues are part of each CDR3. The D gene is left open where the match is weak. Size tells how often a clone was seen (once, few, many) or the class of an expanded clone, and some rows leave it out.

NA TRBJ1-2 TRBD1 TRBV20-1 CSASRQGAGYGYTF TGCAGTGCTAGTAGACAGGGGGCAGGTTATGGCTACACCTTC
NA TRBJ1-5 NA TRBV25-1 CASRDQGSNQPQHF TGTGCCAGCAGAGATCAGGGAAGCAATCAGCCCCAGCATTTT
few TRBJ2-1 NA TRBV29-1 CSVEDSTASSYNEQFF TGCAGCGTTGAAGATTCTACTGCCAGCTCCTACAATGAGCAGTTCTTC
NA TRBJ2-2 NA TRBV20-1 CSAPTASNTGELFF TGCAGTGCCCCGACGGCCTCGAACACCGGGGAGCTGTTTTTT
NA TRBJ2-7 TRBD2 TRBV4-1 CASRKGLAGDNEQYF TGCGCCAGCAGAAAGGGACTAGCGGGAGATAATGAGCAGTACTTC
few TRBJ2-1 NA TRBV9 CASSVATRSNEQFF TGTGCCAGCAGCGTAGCTACGAGGAGCAATGAGCAGTTCTTC
few TRBJ2-7 NA TRBV4-3 CASSHTGSHYEQYF TGCGCCAGCAGCCACACAGGGTCACACTACGAGCAGTACTTC
once TRBJ1-2 NA TRBV12-3/TRBV12-4 CASSSTTGPYGYTF TGTGCCAGCAGTTCGACAACAGGGCCCTATGGCTACACCTTC
NA TRBJ2-1 NA TRBV20-1 CSAGAGGLKDEQFF TGCAGTGCTGGAGCCGGGGGTCTTAAGGATGAGCAGTTCTTC
many TRBJ2-1 NA TRBV29-1 CSVGTDPTYNEQFF TGCAGCGTTGGGACAGACCCTACCTACAATGAGCAGTTCTTC
few TRBJ1-2 NA TRBV4-3 CASSQERIGPNYGYTF TGCGCCAGCAGCCAAGAACGGATAGGGCCTAACTATGGCTACACCTTC
NA TRBJ2-7 TRBD2 TRBV6-2/TRBV6-3 CASSYESSGTYEQYF TGTGCCAGCAGTTACGAGTCTAGCGGGACCTACGAGCAGTACTTC
NA TRBJ2-4 NA TRBV5-1 CASSPFGTYLAKNIQYF TGCGCCAGCAGCCCGTTCGGGACATACCTAGCCAAAAACATTCAGTACTTC
few TRBJ2-7 TRBD2 TRBV20-1 CSASRTSGAYEQYF TGCAGTGCCTCCCGGACTAGCGGGGCCTACGAGCAGTACTTC
NA TRBJ2-5 TRBD2 TRBV9 CASSVTFASGSNEQYF TGTGCCAGCAGCGTGACCTTCGCTAGCGGGAGTAATGAGCAGTACTTC
NA TRBJ2-7 TRBD1 TRBV4-1 CASSQEIQGAGEQYF TGCGCCAGCAGCCAAGAAATACAGGGGGCCGGGGAGCAGTACTTC
NA TRBJ2-7 TRBD2 TRBV20-1 CSARGGTSEAYEQYF TGCAGTGCTAGGGGCGGGACTAGCGAGGCCTACGAGCAGTACTTC
once TRBJ1-3 TRBD1 TRBV7-2 CAGSLAAGGDGNTIYF TGTGCCGGCAGCTTAGCGGCAGGGGGGGATGGAAACACCATATATTTT